This T cell receptor beta chain was captured by sequencing in a study of shared clonotypes between healthy human individuals. The germline V gene encodes CDR1 SGHTS and CDR2 YDEGEE. V shed 6 bases and J shed 1 base, with 17 bases lying between them. This CDR3 comprises 15 residues. TCRdb's table, derived via immunoSEQ multiplex PCR, lists solely in-frame clones and lacks some. Here the sample spans under 2.5 million clones, 85% to 95% being singletons. Sequencing was carried out using naive CD4+ T cells from PBMCs. Indicated subset: CD45RA+ positively selected. The chain is built from TRBV5-8 and TRBJ2-7; tentatively, D is TRBD1 (6 bases). This TCR was sampled from a man between 18 and 35 years old in good health. Some clones in this sample may be carry-over from other donors' samples. CDR3 sequence (DNA): TGTGCCAGCACCCGGACAGACAGACCTTCCTACGAGCAGTACTTC. It yields the protein CASTRTDRPSYEQYF.